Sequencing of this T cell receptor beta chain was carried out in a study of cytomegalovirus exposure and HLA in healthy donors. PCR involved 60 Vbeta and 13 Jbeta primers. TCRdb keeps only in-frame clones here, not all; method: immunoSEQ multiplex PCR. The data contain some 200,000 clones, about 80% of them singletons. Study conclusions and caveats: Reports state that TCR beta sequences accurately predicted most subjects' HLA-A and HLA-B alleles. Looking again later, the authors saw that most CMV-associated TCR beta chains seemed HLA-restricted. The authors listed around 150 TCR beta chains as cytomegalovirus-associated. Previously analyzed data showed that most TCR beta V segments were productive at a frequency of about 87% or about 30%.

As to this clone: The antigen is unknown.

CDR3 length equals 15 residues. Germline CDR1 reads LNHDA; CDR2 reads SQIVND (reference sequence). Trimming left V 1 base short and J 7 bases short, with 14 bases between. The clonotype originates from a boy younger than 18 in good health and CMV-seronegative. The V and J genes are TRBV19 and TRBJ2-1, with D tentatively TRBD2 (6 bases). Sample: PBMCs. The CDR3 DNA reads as TGTGCCAGTAGTATAGTGGCGGGGTTTGTGAATGAGCAGTTCTTC. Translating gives CASSIVAGFVNEQFF.